The 22 T cell receptor beta chains given below trace back to one sample, sequenced in a study of blood T cell repertoires in COVID-19. Here immunoSEQ multiplex PCR was the method, and the copy in TCRdb shows in-frame clones only, minus some. Counted here are tens of thousands of clones, roughly 80% occurring once; the ten biggest clones make up over 25%. The sequencing sample was made of peripheral blood. These receptors originate from a man between 65 and 85 years old with acute or convalescent COVID-19.

The CDR3, as DNA: TGTGCCAGCACCCCGGGGGGCCTCAATCAGCCCCAGCATTTT. Protein sequence: CASTPGGLNQPQHF. The V call is TRBV28, the J call TRBJ1-5; D possibly corresponds to TRBD1 (6 bases). Trimming took 7 bases from V and 3 from J, leaving 13 bases between them. In germline, CDR1 is MDHEN, CDR2 SYDVKM. CDR3 length: 14 amino acids.

With respect to this clone: Other DNA sequences in the same sample also yield this CDR3. The V call is TRBV4-3, the J call TRBJ1-5; D remains unclear. CDR3 size: 16 residues. Trimming shortened V by 0 bases and J by 0 bases, and 9 bases separated the two germline ends. The germline V gene has CDR1 LGHNA and CDR2 YSLEER. The CDR3 protein is CASSQDRQNSNQPQHF. Here the CDR3 DNA reads TGCGCCAGCAGCCAAGATCGTCAGAATAGCAATCAGCCCCAGCATTTT.

This chain connects TRBV7-3 to TRBJ2-1, with 12 bases lining up with TRBD2. The CDR3 is 16 residues long. From germline, CDR1 is SGHTA and CDR2 FQGTGA. With V trimmed by 5 bases and J by 3 bases, 5 bases remained unmatched. CDR3 protein: CASSPRTSGIYNEQFF. CDR3 nucleotides: TGTGCCAGCAGCCCCCGGACTAGCGGGATCTACAATGAGCAGTTCTTC.

The V and J genes are TRBV18 and TRBJ2-2, with 8 bases matching TRBD1. The CDR3 totals 15 residues. V was clipped by 3 bases and J by 4 bases; unmatched bases: 4. Germline CDR1 and CDR2: KGHSH and LQKENI. DNA of the CDR3: TGTGCCAGCTCACCGGGACAGGAGGGCACCGGGGAGCTGTTTTTT. Translation: CASSPGQEGTGELFF.

The chain couples TRBV6-6 to TRBJ1-1, with TRBD1 as a possible D gene (6 bases). V was shortened by 5 bases and J by 3 bases, with 10 bases between the two germline ends. Germline values: CDR1 MNHNY, CDR2 SVGAGI (reference sequence). This CDR3 has 13 residues. CDR3 sequence: CASSLQGDTEAFF. For the CDR3, the DNA is TGTGCCAGCAGTCTACAGGGCGACACTGAAGCTTTCTTT.

This rearrangement joins TRBV6-6 to TRBJ2-3; TRBD2 agrees at 9 bases. The CDR3 length is 20 residues. With V trimmed by 5 bases and J by 4 bases, 22 bases remained unmatched. CDR1 and CDR2 (germline): MNHNY, SVGAGI (reference sequence). The CDR3 is CASSPRSSGRPYSPPDTQYF. The DNA of the CDR3 is TGTGCCAGCAGTCCCCGAAGCAGCGGGAGGCCGTATTCCCCCCCAGATACGCAGTATTTT.

V gene TRBV19 combines with J gene TRBJ2-2; perhaps TRBD1 as D (6 bases). Germline CDR1 reads LNHDA; CDR2 reads SQIVND (reference sequence). V lost 4 bases and J lost 0, with 15 bases in between. The CDR3 is 17 residues long. CDR3 nucleotide sequence: TGTGCCAGTAGTACCACTGGACAGATTCCGAACACCGGGGAGCTGTTTTTT. Its translation: CASSTTGQIPNTGELFF.

This clone was detected only a few times. The junction departs from germline at one end; a sequencing error may be responsible. The CDR3 DNA reads as TGTGCCAGCAGCTTAGTTGCGGTAGCCCAATCGCACTTC. Translated: CASSLVAVAQSHF. This rearrangement joins TRBV7-2 to TRBJ2-4; D unclear. Germline-derived CDR1 and CDR2 are SGHTA and FQGNSA. The length of the CDR3 is 13 residues.

V gene TRBV6-5 combines with J gene TRBJ1-2; no reliable D call. Trimming took off 3 bases at V and 6 bases at J, with 14 bases between the two ends. Germline lookup yields CDR1 MNHEY and CDR2 SVGAGI. CDR3 length: 14 residues. The CDR3 loop reads CASSYVGGEHGYTF. DNA for the CDR3: TGTGCCAGCAGTTATGTCGGAGGAGAGCATGGCTACACCTTC.

CDR3 DNA sequence: TGCAGTGGCCTTCAGGGGGAGCAGTACTTC. Translation gives CSGLQGEQYF. This chain uses TRBV20-1 with TRBJ2-7; D may be TRBD1 (6 bases). The CDR3 length is 10 residues. From germline, CDR1 is DFQATT and CDR2 SNEGSKA (reference sequence). Deletions cut 7 bases from V and 7 bases from J, with 11 bases between.

This clone was detected once. The chain joins TRBV28 to TRBJ2-2; 10 bases line up with TRBD1. Germline CDR1 and CDR2: MDHEN and SYDVKM. This CDR3 has 15 amino acids. V lost 3 bases and J lost 10; bases outside the gene matches: 8. CDR3 sequence reads: CASSFAGQGILELFF. CDR3 bases: TGTGCCAGCAGTTTTGCGGGACAGGGGATTTTGGAGCTGTTTTTT.

This clone was counted between two and nine times. V usage is TRBV3-1 (or the pseudogene TRBV3-2) and J usage is TRBJ2-4; D is undetermined. This CDR3 is built from 14 residues. Germline loops: CDR1 LGHDT, CDR2 YNNKEL (reference sequence). Trimming shortened V by 4 bases and J by 7 bases, and 14 bases separated the two germline ends. DNA of the CDR3: TGTGCCAGCAGCCCACTAAGTAGTATTAACATTCAGTACTTC. As protein: CASSPLSSINIQYF.

This chain connects TRBV9 to TRBJ1-5, with a possible D match to TRBD1 (6 bases). The germline V and J ends were trimmed by 3 bases and 2 bases, with 15 bases remaining between them. The CDR3 totals 16 residues. The germline V gene has CDR1 SGDLS and CDR2 YYNGEE. CDR3 in DNA: TGTGCCAGCAGCGGAGAGGCCTACAGGGGCAATCAGCCCCAGCATTTT. It is translated as CASSGEAYRGNQPQHF.

This clone was detected a few times. The CDR3 nucleotides are TGTGCCAGTAGAACCGGGACAGGGAATAATTCACCCCTCCACTTT. This gives the protein CASRTGTGNNSPLHF. The V and J genes are TRBV19 and TRBJ1-6, with 9 nucleotides matching TRBD1. Germline V CDR1 and CDR2: LNHDA, SQIVND (reference sequence). The V and J ends lost 6 bases and 5 bases, in that order; junction bases with no gene match: 5. The CDR3 runs 15 residues.

The chain joins TRBV5-6 to TRBJ2-5; 7 positions match TRBD2. Trimming took 0 bases from V and 1 from J; bases not matched to a gene: 6. Germline loops: CDR1 SGHDT, CDR2 YYEEEE. CDR3 size: 16 residues. CDR3 sequence reads: CASSLAGASGQETQYF. CDR3 DNA: TGTGCCAGCAGCTTGGCCGGAGCTAGCGGCCAAGAGACCCAGTACTTC.

The rearrangement joins TRBV4-1 to TRBJ1-2; D might be TRBD1 (6 bases). CDR1 and CDR2 from the germline V gene are MGHRA and YSYEKL. Deletions cut 2 bases from V and 6 bases from J, with 22 bases between. The length of the CDR3 is 17 residues. The CDR3, as DNA: TGCGCCAGCAGCCAACGGGACATGGGTTTCGTGGCTGATGGCTACACCTTC. This sequence encodes CASSQRDMGFVADGYTF.

V and J are TRBV19 and TRBJ2-1; TRBD2 is a possible D gene (6 bases). The germline gives CDR1 LNHDA, CDR2 SQIVND (reference sequence). The CDR3 covers 11 residues. V lost 11 bases and J lost 8, with 13 bases in between. The CDR3 sequence: CAAAGWDEQFF. The CDR3 nucleotides are TGTGCCGCTGCGGGGTGGGATGAGCAGTTCTTC.

The chain has TRBV18 and TRBJ1-1, with D unresolved. Germline V CDR1 and CDR2: KGHSH, LQKENI. Trimming stripped 5 bases from V and 0 bases from J, with 7 bases between. This CDR3 contains 13 residues. CDR3 protein: CASSGVMNTEAFF. CDR3 sequence (DNA): TGTGCCAGCTCAGGAGTAATGAACACTGAAGCTTTCTTT.

The genes are TRBV6-5 and TRBJ1-4; 7 nucleotides agree with TRBD1. CDR3 length: 16 residues. Germline assignment: CDR1 MNHEY and CDR2 SVGAGI. V shed 4 bases, J shed 6 bases, and the junction held 11 bases outside the gene matches. The CDR3 is CASSSGQLTGYEKLFF. Here the CDR3 DNA reads TGTGCCAGCAGTTCGGGACAGCTGACGGGGTATGAAAAACTGTTTTTT.

The chain couples TRBV4-1 to TRBJ1-1, with TRBD1 matching 9 bases. V gave up 4 bases and J gave up 5 bases; unmatched junction bases: 11. Germline loops: CDR1 MGHRA, CDR2 YSYEKL. This CDR3 region has 16 residues. CDR3 sequence: CASSLGQGTSRTEAFF. The CDR3 DNA reads TGCGCCAGCAGCCTAGGACAGGGGACCAGTAGAACTGAAGCTTTCTTT.

This chain joins TRBV10-3 and TRBJ1-4; 7 bases align to TRBD1. The germline V gene has CDR1 ENHRY and CDR2 SYGVKD. This CDR3 comprises 15 residues. With 2 bases clipped from V and 4 bases from J, the junction kept 4 bases outside the gene matches. This chain's CDR3 is CAISEEWDSNEKLFF. CDR3 DNA sequence: TGTGCCATCAGTGAGGAATGGGACAGTAATGAAAAACTGTTTTTT.

This CDR3 is CASSVGGRATYEQYF. CDR3 nucleotide sequence: TGTGCCAGCAGCGTAGGAGGCCGAGCTACCTACGAGCAGTACTTC. V gene TRBV9 combines with J gene TRBJ2-7; D remains unclear. The CDR3 runs to 15 residues. V gave up 0 bases and J gave up 2 bases, with 12 bases separating them. CDR1 SGDLS and CDR2 YYNGEE come from the germline V gene.